Described below is a single T cell receptor beta chain sequence and its context. Sequencing used immunoSEQ multiplex PCR; TCRdb keeps in-frame clones, though not all of them. The sample lists some 130,000 clones; roughly 91% were seen once. The data were taken from a study of control samples from healthy donors and cancer patients. The germline V gene encodes CDR1 LNHDA and CDR2 SQIVND (reference sequence). With 11 bases removed from V and 2 bases from J, the gap between germline ends came to 19 bases. The CDR3 length is 14 residues. The sample comprised PBMCs. This receptor was identified in a man aged 50-60 years with head and neck cancer. J is TRBJ2-7 and V is TRBV19, with TRBD1 as a possible D gene (5 bases). The CDR3 DNA is TGTGCCTCCTCGCTGGGGCAGGGCGCCTACGAGCAGTACTTC. It codes for CASSLGQGAYEQYF.